These T cell receptor beta chains were read from a single sample in a study of PD-L1 blockade in urothelial cancer. The data were produced by immunoSEQ multiplex PCR, yet TCRdb's version contains in-frame clones alone and is incomplete. The data show about 73,000 clones, with about 89% seen just once and roughly 3.3% held by the top ten. The starting material was PBMCs, obtained around atezolizumab (anti-PD-L1) treatment. These receptors all come from a man in his sixties with urothelial cancer. The CDR3 runs from the conserved cysteine through the conserved F or W. D genes are given only for firm matches.

TRBV6-5	TRBD1	12	TRBJ2-7	CASRGQGAGQYF	TGTGCCAGCAGGGGACAGGGGGCCGGGCAGTACTTC
TRBV5-1	TRBD1	14	TRBJ1-1	CATRTGDLGTEAFF	TGCGCCACGCGGACAGGGGATCTTGGCACTGAAGCTTTCTTT
TRBV6-5	TRBD2	15	TRBJ2-1	CASSNLAGGHNEQFF	TGTGCCAGCAGCAATCTAGCGGGGGGGCACAATGAGCAGTTCTTC
TRBV27	TRBD1	15	TRBJ2-3	CASKGVSRGTDTQYF	TGTGCCAGCAAGGGAGTGAGCAGGGGGACAGATACGCAGTATTTT
TRBV19	.	14	TRBJ2-1	CASSIFEAYNEQFF	TGTGCCAGTAGTATTTTTGAGGCTTACAATGAGCAGTTCTTC
TRBV6-1	.	14	TRBJ2-7	CASSGRTVSYEQYF	TGTGCCAGCAGTGGCCGGACAGTCTCCTACGAGCAGTACTTC
TRBV15	TRBD2	15	TRBJ2-3	CATSPRLAGADTQYF	TGTGCCACCAGCCCCCGACTAGCGGGAGCAGATACGCAGTATTTT
TRBV7-3	.	16	TRBJ2-2	CASSLADSANTGELFF	TGTGCCAGCAGCTTAGCCGACAGCGCCAACACCGGGGAGCTGTTTTTT
TRBV9	TRBD2	16	TRBJ2-3	CASSVGSAGGRDTQYF	TGTGCCAGCAGCGTAGGGTCAGCGGGAGGCAGAGATACGCAGTATTTT
TRBV28	.	13	TRBJ1-1	CASRTDRNTEAFF	TGTGCCAGCAGAACAGACAGGAACACTGAAGCTTTCTTT
TRBV11-2	.	14	TRBJ1-1	CASSLEVTPYEAFF	TGTGCCAGCAGCTTAGAGGTGACACCATATGAAGCTTTCTTT
TRBV18	TRBD1	15	TRBJ2-5	CASSPLRDRQETQYF	TGTGCCAGCTCACCATTACGGGACAGGCAAGAGACCCAGTACTTC
TRBV4-3	TRBD2	16	TRBJ2-5	CASSPGLAGGQETQYF	TGCGCCAGCAGCCCAGGACTAGCGGGGGGCCAAGAGACCCAGTACTTC
TRBV19	TRBD1	17	TRBJ1-5	CASSIFDRGNRNQPQHF	TGTGCCAGTAGTATATTCGACAGGGGGAATCGCAATCAGCCCCAGCATTTT
TRBV19	.	15	TRBJ1-5	CASSIEPVANQPQHF	TGTGCCAGTAGTATAGAGCCAGTGGCCAATCAGCCCCAGCATTTT
TRBV2	.	13	TRBJ1-2	CASSEYGRGANTF	TGTGCCAGCAGTGAATACGGCCGGGGGGCAAACACCTTC